This T cell receptor beta chain emerged from a study of T cells in Graves' hyperthyroidism and ophthalmopathy. Out of over 7.5 ml of fresh peripheral blood came the PBMCs. From germline, CDR1 is SEHNR and CDR2 FQNEAQ (reference sequence). Germline trimming cut 5 bases from V and 2 bases from J; bases unmatched to any gene: 6. The CDR3 totals 14 residues. The CDR3 regions of TCR beta were amplified from RNA transcripts. HTBI primers were employed in a first-round RT-PCR of the TCR CDR3. MiXCR was run by TCRdb on the multiplex PCR reads, yielding one entry per CDR3 protein. The sample contains roughly 700,000 distinct CDR3 sequences, about 15% of which appear only once.

Sequenced sample: blood. The V gene is TRBV7-9, the J gene TRBJ2-7; 7 bases map to TRBD1. The sequence derives from a young woman with Graves' hyperthyroidism. CDR3 amino acids: CASSPDRDTYEQYF. The DNA of the CDR3 is TGTGCCAGCAGCCCAGACAGGGACACCTACGAGCAGTACTTC.